What follows are 8 T cell receptor beta chains derived from one specimen sequenced in a study of beta chain features in type 1 diabetes. Expressed TCRB transcripts were sequenced after all isolated RNA was converted to cDNA. Some clones are missing from TCRdb's copy, which holds only in-frame ones; the method was immunoSEQ multiplex PCR. Among roughly 250,000 clones listed, roughly two thirds were seen once. Sequencing was performed on naive CD4+ T cells from blood. Every receptor here comes from a young man in good health.

The J gene is TRBJ2-5, the V gene TRBV5-1; D remains unclear. The V and J ends lost 0 bases and 3 bases respectively, with 6 bases between them. Germline CDR1 reads SGHRS; CDR2 reads YFSETQ. CDR3 size: 13 residues. The CDR3: CASSLGGEETQYF. The CDR3 DNA reads TGCGCCAGCAGCTTGGGCGGAGAAGAGACCCAGTACTTC.

This clone was observed a few times. This chain connects TRBV10-3 to TRBJ2-4, with 10 nucleotides matching TRBD2. Germline assignment: CDR1 ENHRY and CDR2 SYGVKD. Germline trimming cut 4 bases from V and 6 bases from J; bases unmatched to any gene: 0. This CDR3 has 13 residues. In nucleotides, the CDR3 is TGTGCCATCAGTGGGACTAGCGGAAACATTCAGTACTTC. The encoded protein is CAISGTSGNIQYF.

The chain combines TRBV5-1 with TRBJ2-1; D might be TRBD1 or TRBD2, each matching 5 bases. V lost 4 bases and J lost 0, with 14 bases in between. This CDR3 has 16 amino acids. Germline-derived CDR1 and CDR2 are SGHRS and YFSETQ. The CDR3 coding sequence is TGCGCCAGCAGCCGGGATCGGGACGGCTCCTACAATGAGCAGTTCTTC. It codes for CASSRDRDGSYNEQFF.

This clone turned up a few times. The rearrangement uses TRBV30 and TRBJ2-7, with 8 bases aligning to TRBD1. Germline CDR1 is GTSNPN and CDR2 is SVGIG (reference sequence). There are 15 residues in the CDR3. V dropped 4 bases and J dropped 0; count of bases not matched to a gene: 8. CDR3 nucleotides: TGTGCCTGGACCCTGCGACAGGGGTCCTCCTACGAGCAGTACTTC. As protein: CAWTLRQGSSYEQYF.

The chain carries TRBV30 and TRBJ1-5; 11 bases line up with TRBD1. J was trimmed by 5 bases and V by 3 bases; bases with no gene match: 0. The CDR3 extends over 13 amino acids. Germline assignment: CDR1 GTSNPN and CDR2 SVGIG (reference sequence). The CDR3 bases are TGTGCCTGGAGGGGACAGGGGGATCAGCCCCAGCATTTT. This codes for CAWRGQGDQPQHF.

This chain links TRBV30 with TRBJ2-7, with TRBD1 matching over 8 bases. The germline CDR1 and CDR2 sequences are GTSNPN and SVGIG (reference sequence). V shed 0 bases, J shed 0 bases, and the junction held 4 bases outside the gene matches. The CDR3 runs to 15 residues. CDR3 protein: CAWSVQGQVSYEQYF. CDR3 coding DNA: TGTGCCTGGAGTGTACAGGGACAGGTCTCCTACGAGCAGTACTTC.

This clone appeared a single time. This rearrangement joins TRBV30 to TRBJ1-1; D remains ambiguous. Per germline, CDR1 GTSNPN and CDR2 SVGIG (reference sequence). Trimming removed 2 bases from V and 4 bases from J, with 11 bases in between. The CDR3 is 13 residues long. DNA of the CDR3: TGTGCCTGGAGTCGGCCGGGTGGCACTGAAGCTTTCTTT. Its translation: CAWSRPGGTEAFF.

The chain recombines TRBV11-2 with TRBJ2-4, with D unclear. V lost 5 bases and J lost 1, with 6 bases in between. The germline V gene encodes CDR1 SGHAT and CDR2 FQNNGV. This CDR3 region has 13 residues. CDR3 residues: CASSPLAKNIQYF. The CDR3 nucleotides are TGTGCCAGCAGCCCACTTGCCAAAAACATTCAGTACTTC. Combining the CDR3 with reference TRBV11-2 and TRBJ2-4 gives the whole variable domain EAGVAQSPRYKIIEKRQSVAFWCNPISGHATLYWYQQILGQGPKLLIQFQNNGVVDDSQLPKDRFSAERLKGVDSTLKIQPAKLEDSAVYLCASSPLAKNIQYFGAGTRLSVL.